Each of the 21 T cell receptor beta chains below was sequenced from the same sample in a study of T cell responses to AZD1222 COVID-19 vaccine (dated by TCRdb to the early 2020s). The label giving this sample's time point can be read as: about 28 days (+/-7) after the second vaccine dose. The receptor library was made with the immunoSEQ multiplex PCR assay. This immuneACCESS table, as held by TCRdb, lists in-frame sequences with V and J called but not all clones. Of the missing ones, under half trace to an unresolved V gene in checked studies; the others have no known cause. The table for this sample lists 150,000 to 180,000 clones; about nine tenths of them were counted only once. Approximately 9.1% of the sample goes to the ten largest clones. This specimen was peripheral blood, taken 28 days after the second AZD1222 dose. These receptors were obtained from an adult who received the AZD1222 COVID-19 vaccine.

This chain connects TRBV9 to TRBJ2-7, with no clear D. This CDR3 has 13 amino acids. Germline lookup yields CDR1 SGDLS and CDR2 YYNGEE. V lost 0 bases to trimming and J lost 7 bases, with 11 bases between them. CDR3 in DNA: TGTGCCAGCAGCGTAGCTCAGAGAGAGGAGCAGTACTTC. Translation gives CASSVAQREEQYF.

The genes are TRBV19 and TRBJ1-2, with D possibly being TRBD1 (6 bases). The length of the CDR3 is 15 residues. Germline V gene sequence: CDR1 LNHDA, CDR2 SQIVND (reference sequence). V was trimmed by 4 bases and J by 4 bases, leaving 16 bases between them. This CDR3 reads CASSTLRSGVYGYTF. In DNA, the CDR3 is TGTGCCAGTAGTACCCTCCGTTCAGGGGTCTATGGCTACACCTTC.

This clone occurred once. This rearrangement joins TRBV11-2 to TRBJ2-7; D is possibly TRBD2 (6 bases). Germline CDR1 reads SGHAT; CDR2 reads FQNNGV. The CDR3 is made up of 13 amino acids. V lost 7 bases to trimming and J lost 6 bases, with 16 bases between them. The CDR3 nucleotides read TGTGCCAGCACCCGGGACTCAATGGGCGAGCAGTACTTC. Translation: CASTRDSMGEQYF.

The chain carries TRBV28 and TRBJ1-2; a possible D gene is TRBD1 (5 bases). This CDR3 has 13 residues. Trimming pared 1 base from V and 5 bases from J, leaving 8 bases between. The germline CDR1 and CDR2 sequences are MDHEN and SYDVKM. The CDR3 DNA follows: TGTGCCAGCAGTTTATCGGGGGGGTATGGCTACACCTTC. This encodes CASSLSGGYGYTF.

The CDR3 nucleotides read TGTGCCAGCGGTTCCCTTTCACCCCTCCACTTT. It codes for CASGSLSPLHF. The chain couples TRBV28 to TRBJ1-6; no clear D gene. The V gene lost 8 bases and the J gene lost 9 bases, with 8 bases spanning the gap. The CDR3 has 11 amino acids. Germline V gene data show CDR1 as MDHEN and CDR2 as SYDVKM.

V usage is TRBV29-1 and J usage is TRBJ1-3, with a weak D call TRBD1 (5 bases). CDR1 is SQVTM and CDR2 is ANQGSEA in the germline V gene. V lost 4 bases and J lost 1, with 5 bases in between. The length of the CDR3 is 12 residues. The CDR3 loop is CSVAGSGNTIYF. The DNA of the CDR3 is TGCAGCGTTGCAGGGTCTGGAAACACCATATATTTT.

This CDR3 is CASSTRRDTQYF. DNA of the CDR3: TGTGCCAGCAGCACCAGGCGTGATACGCAGTATTTT. This rearrangement joins TRBV28 to TRBJ2-3; D gene ambiguous. The germline V gene has CDR1 MDHEN and CDR2 SYDVKM. The CDR3 has 12 amino acids. Trimming pared 6 bases from V and 6 bases from J, leaving 10 bases between.

The chain employs TRBV11-3 and TRBJ2-5; D might be TRBD1 (5 bases). V was clipped by 5 bases and J by 9 bases, with 19 bases between them. Germline CDR1 reads SGHNT; CDR2 reads YENEEA. The CDR3 is 14 amino acids. CDR3 loop: CASSPGWTDSAQYF. CDR3 bases: TGTGCCAGCAGCCCAGGGTGGACGGATTCCGCCCAGTACTTC.

This clone has just one count. The rearrangement joins TRBV29-1 to TRBJ2-7; a possible D gene is TRBD1 (5 bases). The length of the CDR3 is 16 residues. Germline V CDR1 and CDR2: SQVTM, ANQGSEA. V was clipped by 6 bases and J by 0 bases, with 21 bases between them. The CDR3 loop is CSVQGSDSRSSYEQYF. The CDR3 DNA is TGCAGCGTCCAGGGCTCTGACAGCCGTAGCTCCTACGAGCAGTACTTC.

A few counts support this clone. The chain has TRBV7-2 and TRBJ1-6, with D possibly matching TRBD1 (6 bases). The CDR3 loop spans 15 amino acids. V shed 5 bases and J shed 7 bases, with 15 bases lying between them. The germline V gene has CDR1 SGHTA and CDR2 FQGNSA. The CDR3 nucleotides are TGTGCCAGCAGCCACGTGTTAGGGGGGAATTCACCCCTCCACTTT. Its translation: CASSHVLGGNSPLHF.

This clone came up once. This chain links TRBV9 with TRBJ2-5, with D maybe TRBD2 (6 bases). Germline lookup yields CDR1 SGDLS and CDR2 YYNGEE. This CDR3 is built from 13 residues. V gave up 2 bases and J gave up 5 bases, with 10 bases separating them. This CDR3 reads CASSVGGTETQYF. DNA of the CDR3: TGTGCCAGCAGCGTGGGGGGAACGGAGACCCAGTACTTC.

V gene TRBV7-9 combines with J gene TRBJ2-1; 11 bases fit TRBD2. J was trimmed by 4 bases and V by 5 bases; bases with no gene match: 13. Germline V CDR1 and CDR2: SEHNR, FQNEAQ (reference sequence). The CDR3 is made up of 18 amino acids. CDR3: CASSPRTSGPLHYNEQFF. CDR3 in DNA: TGTGCCAGCAGCCCACGGACTAGCGGGCCCCTTCATTACAATGAGCAGTTCTTC.

The gene calls are TRBV6-1 and TRBJ2-1; either TRBD1 or TRBD2 may fit D (5 bases each). Germline-derived CDR1 and CDR2 are MNHNS and SASEGT. The CDR3 runs to 13 residues. The germline V and J ends were trimmed by 7 bases and 13 bases, with 20 bases remaining between them. CDR3 amino acids: CASTGGGRLNQFF. The CDR3 coding sequence is TGTGCCAGCACCGGTGGGGGTCGGTTAAATCAGTTCTTC.

In DNA, the CDR3 is TGCGCCAGCAGCTTGGATCCGACGGGAGATAGGGAGCAGTACTTC. Translated, it gives CASSLDPTGDREQYF. This chain connects TRBV5-1 to TRBJ2-7; possibly TRBD2 for D (6 bases). The V and J ends lost 0 bases and 7 bases respectively, with 17 bases between them. The CDR3 has 15 residues. Germline CDR1 reads SGHRS; CDR2 reads YFSETQ.

The chain is built from TRBV7-8 and TRBJ2-1; D may be TRBD2 (6 bases). This CDR3 region has 16 residues. V was shortened by 5 bases and J by 4 bases, with 18 bases between the two germline ends. From germline, CDR1 is SGHVS and CDR2 FQNEAQ. CDR3: CASSPLAEGRYNEQFF. In nucleotides, the CDR3 is TGTGCCAGCAGCCCCCTCGCCGAGGGGAGGTACAATGAGCAGTTCTTC.

The chain is built from TRBV9 and TRBJ2-3; the match to TRBD2 covers 9 bases. Looked up from germline, CDR1 is SGDLS and CDR2 is YYNGEE. Trimming cost V 4 bases and J 0 bases; bases outside gene matches: 3. The CDR3 is 15 residues long. CDR3 DNA sequence: TGTGCCAGCAGCCCTAGCGGGGCAAGCACAGATACGCAGTATTTT. It yields the protein CASSPSGASTDTQYF.

The rearrangement joins TRBV28 to TRBJ1-2, with D possibly being TRBD1 (5 bases). The length of the CDR3 is 15 residues. Germline CDR1 is MDHEN and CDR2 is SYDVKM. Trimming removed 5 bases at V and 8 bases at J, with 21 bases between. The CDR3 DNA is TGTGCCAGCAGTGGGGCCCTAGGGAGGAGCGGAGGCTACACCTTC. Its translation: CASSGALGRSGGYTF.

This chain joins TRBV6-1 and TRBJ1-1; weak D call: TRBD1 (6 bases). CDR1 and CDR2 from the germline V gene are MNHNS and SASEGT. Deletions cut 2 bases from V and 7 bases from J, with 14 bases between. This CDR3 comprises 14 residues. The CDR3 reads CASSERGTGGEAFF. The CDR3 nucleotides read TGTGCCAGCAGTGAAAGGGGGACTGGAGGTGAAGCTTTCTTT.

A word on this clone: Its ends do not fully match the called genes, so a read error is possible. The chain links TRBV5-1 to TRBJ2-2; TRBD2 agrees at 11 bases. The CDR3 covers 17 residues. Germline-derived CDR1 and CDR2 are SGHRS and YFSETQ. CDR3 region: CASTLAGTSGNTGELFF. The CDR3 DNA reads TGCGCCAGCACCTTGGCGGGGACTAGCGGGAACACCGGGGAGCTGTTTTTT.

The chain carries TRBV10-3 and TRBJ1-2; 7 bases are shared with TRBD1. Per the germline V gene, CDR1 is ENHRY and CDR2 is SYGVKD. The CDR3 loop spans 14 amino acids. V trimming: 5 bases; J trimming: 8 bases; junction bases outside the gene matches: 11. CDR3: CAISRTGTQEGYTF. In nucleotides, the CDR3 is TGTGCCATCAGTAGGACAGGTACCCAAGAGGGCTACACCTTC.

The gene calls are TRBV18 and TRBJ1-4; TRBD1 agrees at 8 bases. V was clipped by 5 bases and J by 3 bases; unmatched bases: 5. Germline V gene sequence: CDR1 KGHSH, CDR2 LQKENI. This CDR3 is built from 15 residues. As DNA, the CDR3 is TGTGCCAGCTCATCTACAGGGGGTGCTAATGAAAAACTGTTTTTT. This encodes CASSSTGGANEKLFF.